These T cell receptor beta chains were read from a single sample in a study of response to subunit inactivated influenza vaccine. Using its own MiXCR run on the RT-PCR reads, TCRdb lists one record per CDR3 protein. The sample has 650,000 or so distinct CDR3 sequences, 14% seen once. Sample: PBMCs from blood, taken 14 to 15 days before vaccination. Receptor source: a man between 45 and 60 years old who received an inactivated influenza vaccine. Both conserved end residues are part of each CDR3. The D gene is left open where the match is weak. Clone size is shown for a subset of rows, as once, few, many or a class of expanded clone.

CDR3,DNA,D,J,size,V
CASSLSGKDTQYF,TGTGCCAGCAGTTTAAGCGGGAAGGATACGCAGTATTTT,TRBD2,TRBJ2-3,NA,TRBV12-3/TRBV12-4
CAISESRGRRAYEQYF,TGTGCCATCAGTGAGTCTCGTGGTAGAAGGGCCTACGAGCAGTACTTC,NA,TRBJ2-7,few,TRBV10-3
CASGGRQDYNSPLHF,TGTGCCAGCGGCGGGAGACAGGACTATAATTCACCCCTCCACTTT,NA,TRBJ1-6,few,TRBV6-2/TRBV6-3
CSARPLGGGDQPQHF,TGCAGTGCTAGGCCCCTCGGAGGGGGCGATCAGCCCCAGCATTTT,TRBD1,TRBJ1-5,NA,TRBV20-1
CASSRGAEENIQYF,TGTGCCAGCAGCCGAGGGGCTGAGGAAAACATTCAGTACTTC,NA,TRBJ2-4,many,TRBV11-2
CSAGLTGGENEQFF,TGCAGTGCTGGATTAACAGGCGGGGAAAATGAGCAGTTCTTC,NA,TRBJ2-1,NA,TRBV20-1
CASRSYQGINEQFF,TGTGCCAGCAGGTCATACCAGGGCATCAATGAGCAGTTCTTC,NA,TRBJ2-1,NA,TRBV12-3/TRBV12-4
CASSEGGSKNIQYF,TGCGCCAGCAGTGAAGGGGGATCCAAAAACATTCAGTACTTC,NA,TRBJ2-4,NA,TRBV10-1
CSGTDDTDTQYF,TGCAGCGGGACGGATGACACAGATACGCAGTATTTT,NA,TRBJ2-3,NA,TRBV20-1
CASSEPSSGAGELFF,TGTGCCAGCAGTGAACCTAGCTCTGGCGCCGGGGAGCTGTTTTTT,NA,TRBJ2-2,NA,TRBV6-1
CSATKGQWEPQHF,TGCAGCGCGACAAAGGGACAGTGGGAGCCCCAGCATTTT,TRBD1,TRBJ1-5,NA,TRBV29-1
CASSLGRTVQETQYF,TGTGCCAGCAGCTTAGGTCGAACGGTCCAAGAGACCCAGTACTTC,NA,TRBJ2-5,NA,TRBV7-9
CAISGTGGNQPQHF,TGTGCCATCAGCGGGACAGGGGGCAATCAGCCCCAGCATTTT,TRBD1,TRBJ1-5,NA,TRBV10-3
CSARRQGANGELFF,TGCAGTGCTAGACGACAGGGGGCAAACGGGGAGCTGTTTTTT,TRBD1,TRBJ2-2,NA,TRBV20-1
CASSLVVGGSPLHF,TGTGCCAGCAGCTTAGTGGTCGGAGGTTCACCCCTCCACTTT,NA,TRBJ1-6,NA,TRBV7-2
CASSGSTSSYEQYF,TGTGCCAGCAGTGGGTCGACTAGCTCCTACGAGCAGTACTTC,NA,TRBJ2-7,few,TRBV25-1
CASSPDYNQPQHF,TGTGCCAGCAGCCCTGACTATAATCAGCCCCAGCATTTT,NA,TRBJ1-5,few,TRBV16
CASSPWGQGYEQYF,TGTGCCAGCAGTCCCTGGGGACAGGGTTACGAGCAGTACTTC,TRBD1,TRBJ2-7,NA,TRBV28
CASSSAGKVTEAFF,TGTGCCAGCAGCTCGGCCGGGAAGGTTACTGAAGCTTTCTTT,NA,TRBJ1-1,NA,TRBV7-8
CASSTRQGGGYTF,TGTGCCAGCAGTACAAGACAGGGTGGTGGCTACACCTTC,TRBD1,TRBJ1-2,few,TRBV28
CASSFGRAKETQYF,TGCGCCAGCAGCTTCGGCAGGGCAAAAGAGACCCAGTACTTC,NA,TRBJ2-5,NA,TRBV5-1
CASSWGYKPQPQHF,TGTGCCAGCAGTTGGGGGTACAAACCCCAGCCCCAGCATTTT,NA,TRBJ1-5,NA,TRBV28
CASSLSRPGQGAPSTQYF,TGTGCCAGCAGTTTATCAAGACCGGGACAGGGGGCGCCCAGTACGCAGTATTTT,TRBD1,TRBJ2-3,NA,TRBV27
CASSLEGAGSPLHF,TGTGCCAGCAGCTTGGAGGGGGCGGGTTCACCCCTCCACTTT,TRBD1,TRBJ1-6,NA,TRBV5-6
CASSSHLYEQYF,TGTGCCAGCAGTTCCCACCTTTACGAGCAGTACTTC,NA,TRBJ2-7,few,TRBV12-3/TRBV12-4
CASSYRQVRETQYF,TGTGCCAGCAGTTACAGACAGGTTAGAGAGACCCAGTACTTC,NA,TRBJ2-5,many,TRBV6-5
CASSPSQGGNEQFF,TGTGCCAGCAGCCCATCACAGGGAGGTAATGAGCAGTTCTTC,NA,TRBJ2-1,many,TRBV7-2
CATSDVGEQYF,TGTGCCACCAGTGATGTCGGCGAGCAGTACTTC,NA,TRBJ2-7,NA,TRBV24-1
CATSRDGYATVNQPQHF,TGTGCCACCAGCAGAGATGGTTATGCGACAGTCAATCAGCCCCAGCATTTT,NA,TRBJ1-5,many,TRBV15
CSARGQDRTGELFF,TGCAGTGCTAGAGGACAGGATCGCACCGGGGAGCTGTTTTTT,NA,TRBJ2-2,NA,TRBV20-1
CASSPMTDQETQYF,TGTGCCAGCTCACCAATGACAGACCAAGAGACCCAGTACTTC,NA,TRBJ2-5,NA,TRBV18
CASSLDPAYNEQFF,TGTGCCAGCAGCTTGGACCCAGCCTACAATGAGCAGTTCTTC,NA,TRBJ2-1,NA,TRBV7-3
CASSPDRGQYKYEQYF,TGCGCCAGCAGCCCGGACAGGGGACAATACAAATACGAGCAGTACTTC,TRBD1,TRBJ2-7,few,TRBV5-1
CSARRSAGGTGELFF,TGCAGTGCTAGAAGGTCGGCGGGGGGGACCGGGGAGCTGTTTTTT,TRBD2,TRBJ2-2,few,TRBV20-1
CASSVRQGQETQYF,TGTGCCAGCAGCGTAAGACAGGGACAAGAGACCCAGTACTTC,TRBD1,TRBJ2-5,NA,TRBV9
CASSSGPGTGVFGYTF,TGTGCCAGCAGTTCCGGTCCCGGGACAGGGGTCTTTGGCTACACCTTC,TRBD1,TRBJ1-2,NA,TRBV27
CASQDSNFRNEQFF,TGTGCCAGCCAAGACAGTAATTTCAGGAATGAGCAGTTCTTC,NA,TRBJ2-1,few,TRBV12-3/TRBV12-4
CASSLVSGASTDTQYF,TGCGCCAGCAGCTTGGTTTCAGGGGCCAGCACAGATACGCAGTATTTT,NA,TRBJ2-3,many,TRBV5-1
CASSSYGRSSTDTQYF,TGCGCCAGCAGCTCCTATGGGAGATCGAGCACAGATACGCAGTATTTT,NA,TRBJ2-3,NA,TRBV5-1
CATSGTWRNEQFF,TGTGCCACCTCCGGGACTTGGCGCAATGAGCAGTTCTTC,NA,TRBJ2-1,few,TRBV24-1
CASRTYYDRGPDTQYF,TGTGCCAGCCGAACCTACTACGACAGGGGGCCAGATACGCAGTATTTT,TRBD1,TRBJ2-3,few,TRBV6-2/TRBV6-3
CASSWGDRSYNEQFF,TGTGCCAGCAGTTGGGGGGACCGCTCCTACAATGAGCAGTTCTTC,NA,TRBJ2-1,few,TRBV6-2/TRBV6-3